These 25 T cell receptor beta chains originate from one sample sequenced in a study of blood T cell repertoires in COVID-19. Sequenced by immunoSEQ multiplex PCR; TCRdb stores in-frame clones only, minus some. The sample has about 240,000 clones, roughly 86% seen once. Sequenced input: PBMCs or T cells enriched from blood (not recorded which). These TCRs come from a woman aged 25 to 39 with acute COVID-19.

The chain links TRBV11-2 to TRBJ2-5; possibly TRBD2 for D (5 bases). The CDR3 extends over 17 amino acids. Trimming stripped 4 bases from V and 2 bases from J, with 20 bases between. Germline values: CDR1 SGHAT, CDR2 FQNNGV. The DNA of the CDR3 is TGTGCCAGCAGCTACCCTTCTGGCGGGCTTAGGCAAGAGACCCAGTACTTC. This translates into CASSYPSGGLRQETQYF.

The genes are TRBV11-2 and TRBJ1-4; no reliable D call. Germline V gives CDR1 SGHAT, CDR2 FQNNGV. V lost 2 bases and J lost 5, with 9 bases in between. The CDR3 covers 14 residues. CDR3: CASSLNTGNEKLFF. CDR3 nucleotides: TGTGCCAGCAGCTTAAATACGGGGAATGAAAAACTGTTTTTT.

This chain joins TRBV18 and TRBJ1-4; D gene ambiguous. Trimming took 0 bases from V and 5 from J, leaving 7 bases between them. From germline, CDR1 is KGHSH and CDR2 LQKENI. The CDR3 has 14 residues. This CDR3 is CASSPPGLNEKLFF. The CDR3 region has the DNA TGTGCCAGCTCACCACCGGGCCTAAATGAAAAACTGTTTTTT. Complete variable domain (other parts from reference TRBV18 and TRBJ1-4): NAGVMQNPRHLVRRRGQEARLRCSPMKGHSHVYWYRQLPEEGLKFMVYLQKENIIDESGMPKERFSAEFPKEGPSILRIQQVVRGDSAAYFCASSPPGLNEKLFFGSGTQLSVL.

In its sample, this clone was seen once. The chain employs TRBV19 and TRBJ2-6; 8 positions match TRBD1. Germline assignment: CDR1 LNHDA and CDR2 SQIVND (reference sequence). The ends lost 4 bases at V and 0 bases at J; junction bases unmatched: 8. The CDR3 spans 18 residues. The DNA of the CDR3 is TGTGCCAGTAGTAATATGGGACAGGCGTTCTCTGGGGCCAACGTCCTGACTTTC. Protein: CASSNMGQAFSGANVLTF.

Only one count was recorded for this clone. This chain joins TRBV30 and TRBJ2-5; D possibly corresponds to TRBD2 (7 bases). Germline CDR1 and CDR2: GTSNPN and SVGIG (reference sequence). The CDR3 has 14 residues. Trimming removed 2 bases at V and 1 base at J, with 11 bases between. DNA for the CDR3: TGTGCCTGGAGTTCTGGGGGGGCCCAAGAGACCCAGTACTTC. Amino acid sequence: CAWSSGGAQETQYF.

The chain combines TRBV7-8 with TRBJ1-5; TRBD1 matches at 8 bases. Germline V gene sequence: CDR1 SGHVS, CDR2 FQNEAQ. With 4 bases clipped from V and 2 bases from J, the junction kept 10 bases outside the gene matches. The CDR3 has 17 residues. CDR3 coding DNA: TGTGCCAGCAGCTCACGCAACCCGGGACAGGGCAATCAGCCCCAGCATTTT. Amino acid sequence: CASSSRNPGQGNQPQHF.

The genes are TRBV25-1 and TRBJ1-6, with D possibly matching TRBD1 (5 bases). Germline CDR1 reads MGHDK; CDR2 reads SYGVNS. The CDR3 has 15 residues. V gave up 5 bases and J gave up 7 bases, with 15 bases separating them. CDR3 amino acids: CASSSREALNSPLHF. CDR3 in DNA: TGTGCCAGCAGTTCCAGGGAGGCCCTCAATTCACCCCTCCACTTT.

The chain couples TRBV4-1 to TRBJ2-2, with D maybe TRBD1 (6 bases). Germline V lookup: CDR1 MGHRA, CDR2 YSYEKL. The CDR3 covers 16 residues. V lost 4 bases to trimming and J lost 6 bases, with 18 bases between them. CDR3 bases: TGCGCCAGCAGCCTTCAAGCCCAGGGGTCATCCGGGGAGCTGTTTTTT. Translating gives CASSLQAQGSSGELFF.

This chain uses TRBV7-8 with TRBJ1-2; 7 nucleotides agree with TRBD1. The germline CDR1 and CDR2 sequences are SGHVS and FQNEAQ. The CDR3 is 15 amino acids. The trim removed 2 bases at V and 2 bases at J, leaving 5 bases unmatched. This CDR3 is CASSLTRQGNYGYTF. In DNA, the CDR3 is TGTGCCAGCAGCTTAACTCGACAGGGCAACTATGGCTACACCTTC. Full variable domain (outside the CDR3, taken from reference TRBV7-8 and TRBJ1-2): GAGVSQSPRYKVAKRGQDVALRCDPISGHVSLFWYQQALGQGPEFLTYFQNEAQLDKSGLPSDRFFAERPEGSVSTLKIQRTQQEDSAVYLCASSLTRQGNYGYTFGSGTRLTVV.

This chain joins TRBV19 and TRBJ1-6; D ambiguous. From germline, CDR1 is LNHDA and CDR2 SQIVND (reference sequence). The ends were cut back, 8 bases at V and 9 bases at J, with 8 bases in the middle. The CDR3 loop spans 11 amino acids. CDR3 sequence reads: CASGEVSPLHF. The CDR3 bases are TGTGCCAGTGGGGAGGTTTCACCCCTCCACTTT.

This clone was observed a handful of times. The chain has TRBV9 and TRBJ2-6, with 11 bases fitting TRBD1. The CDR3 is made up of 18 amino acids. Germline V lookup: CDR1 SGDLS, CDR2 YYNGEE. The ends lost 3 bases at V and 0 bases at J; junction bases unmatched: 5. This CDR3 reads CASSDRGTGGSGANVLTF. The CDR3 DNA is TGTGCCAGCAGCGATCGGGGGACAGGGGGCTCTGGGGCCAACGTCCTGACTTTC.

The chain employs TRBV2 and TRBJ2-1; 8 nucleotides match TRBD1. Looked up from germline, CDR1 is SNHLY and CDR2 is FYNNEI. J gave up 8 bases and V 5 bases, and 5 bases lay outside the gene matches. The CDR3 runs to 13 residues. In DNA form, the CDR3 reads TGTGCCAGCAGTTACGACAGGGGTGATGAGCAGTTCTTC. Protein: CASSYDRGDEQFF.

The J gene is TRBJ1-1, the V gene TRBV30; the match to TRBD1 covers 8 bases. The germline V gene encodes CDR1 GTSNPN and CDR2 SVGIG (reference sequence). The CDR3 is 13 residues long. V shed 0 bases, J shed 11 bases, and the junction held 8 bases outside the gene matches. The CDR3 loop reads CAWSVRQGLGAFF. As DNA, the CDR3 is TGTGCCTGGAGTGTACGACAGGGGTTGGGCGCTTTCTTT.

In the case of this clone: Different DNA sequences within this sample yield the same CDR3. CDR3 protein: CASSLAPGQGYEQYF. In nucleotides, the CDR3 is TGCGCCAGCAGCTTGGCCCCGGGACAGGGCTACGAGCAGTACTTC. The V and J genes are TRBV5-1 and TRBJ2-7, with 9 bases aligning to TRBD1. V trimming: 0 bases; J trimming: 3 bases; junction bases outside the gene matches: 4. CDR3 length equals 15 residues. Germline-derived CDR1 and CDR2 are SGHRS and YFSETQ. Complete variable domain (other parts from reference TRBV5-1 and TRBJ2-7): KAGVTQTPRYLIKTRGQQVTLSCSPISGHRSVSWYQQTPGQGLQFLFEYFSETQRNKGNFPGRFSGRQFSNSRSEMNVSTLELGDSALYLCASSLAPGQGYEQYFGPGTRLTVT.

On this clone: One end of the junction fails to match germline, which may point to a read error. The chain carries TRBV3-1 (or the pseudogene TRBV3-2) and TRBJ2-1; 9 bases map to TRBD2. This CDR3 is 15 amino acids long. Germline CDR1 is LGHDT and CDR2 is YNNKEL (reference sequence). This CDR3 is CASSEELAGYNEQFF. CDR3 sequence (DNA): TGTGCCAGCAGCGAAGAACTAGCGGGTTACAATGAGCAGTTCTTC.

This clone was counted once. The chain carries TRBV5-4 and TRBJ1-2, with D possibly TRBD1 on 5 matching bases. Germline CDR1 SGHNT, CDR2 YYREEE (reference sequence). Trimming stripped 0 bases from V and 11 bases from J, with 11 bases between. The CDR3 contains 12 residues. The CDR3 DNA sequence: TGTGCCAGCAGCTTGGTAGACAGTCAGTACACCTTC. Protein sequence: CASSLVDSQYTF.

The chain couples TRBV3-1 (or the pseudogene TRBV3-2) to TRBJ1-1; D is unresolved. The CDR3 spans 14 residues. V was clipped by 0 bases and J by 4 bases, with 9 bases between them. Germline V gene sequence: CDR1 LGHDT, CDR2 YNNKEL (reference sequence). DNA for the CDR3: TGTGCCAGCAGCCAAGATCGGAGTAGCACTGAAGCTTTCTTT. It codes for CASSQDRSSTEAFF.

The chain couples TRBV19 to TRBJ2-5, with 7 bases fitting TRBD1. This CDR3 has 13 amino acids. J was trimmed by 4 bases and V by 3 bases; bases with no gene match: 2. From germline, CDR1 is LNHDA and CDR2 SQIVND (reference sequence). CDR3 sequence: CASSMRGRETQYF. CDR3 DNA: TGTGCCAGTAGTATGAGGGGGCGAGAGACCCAGTACTTC.

The chain employs TRBV29-1 and TRBJ2-1; TRBD2 aligns across 7 bases. The CDR3 is made up of 13 amino acids. Germline values: CDR1 SQVTM, CDR2 ANQGSEA. CDR3 nucleotide sequence: TGCAGTTGGGGGAGGGGAAATAACAATGAGCAGTTCTTC. This gives the protein CSWGRGNNNEQFF.

V is TRBV19 and J is TRBJ2-1, with a tentative D call TRBD1 (5 bases). Germline CDR1 reads LNHDA; CDR2 reads SQIVND (reference sequence). V was trimmed by 3 bases and J by 8 bases, leaving 14 bases between them. CDR3 length: 14 residues. CDR3 residues: CASSIWGDEHEQFF. CDR3 bases: TGTGCCAGTAGTATTTGGGGCGACGAGCATGAGCAGTTCTTC.

This clone has more than one count but fewer than ten. The chain carries TRBV29-1 and TRBJ1-2, with 7 bases that match TRBD1. J gave up 5 bases and V 7 bases, and 7 bases lay outside the gene matches. CDR1 is SQVTM, CDR2 ANQGSEA, per germline. This CDR3 comprises 12 residues. CDR3 sequence: CSAGTDLYGYTF. The DNA of the CDR3 is TGCAGCGCTGGGACAGACCTATATGGCTACACCTTC.

The chain recombines TRBV7-2 with TRBJ2-1; TRBD2 matches 7 bases. Germline values: CDR1 SGHTA, CDR2 FQGNSA. The CDR3 is made up of 15 amino acids. V dropped 7 bases and J dropped 7; count of bases not matched to a gene: 13. DNA for the CDR3: TGTGCCAGCACCCGGAGGAGCGGGGAAGTGAATGAGCAGTTCTTC. Its translation is CASTRRSGEVNEQFF.

V and J are TRBV19 and TRBJ2-5; D is possibly TRBD2 (6 bases). The CDR3 loop spans 11 amino acids. Germline V gene lookup returns CDR1 LNHDA and CDR2 SQIVND (reference sequence). Trimming pared 10 bases from V and 4 bases from J, leaving 10 bases between. CDR3 nucleotide sequence: TGTGCCACGCGGGGTGGAGAGACCCAGTACTTC. It specifies CATRGGETQYF.

This clone appeared once. The chain links TRBV27 to TRBJ1-5, with no clear D. V was trimmed by 2 bases and J by 6 bases, leaving 11 bases between them. The germline gives CDR1 MNHEY, CDR2 SMNVEV (reference sequence). This CDR3 region has 14 residues. CDR3 coding DNA: TGTGCCAGCAGTTTACCGGGTTTAGGTCAGCCCCAGCATTTT. Translating gives CASSLPGLGQPQHF.

The chain carries TRBV19 and TRBJ1-2; the D is unclear. This CDR3 contains 15 residues. Germline CDR1 is LNHDA and CDR2 is SQIVND (reference sequence). V lost 3 bases and J lost 6, with 17 bases in between. The CDR3 loop is CASSIRRAFGDGYTF. CDR3 nucleotides: TGTGCCAGTAGTATTCGAAGGGCATTCGGGGATGGCTACACCTTC.